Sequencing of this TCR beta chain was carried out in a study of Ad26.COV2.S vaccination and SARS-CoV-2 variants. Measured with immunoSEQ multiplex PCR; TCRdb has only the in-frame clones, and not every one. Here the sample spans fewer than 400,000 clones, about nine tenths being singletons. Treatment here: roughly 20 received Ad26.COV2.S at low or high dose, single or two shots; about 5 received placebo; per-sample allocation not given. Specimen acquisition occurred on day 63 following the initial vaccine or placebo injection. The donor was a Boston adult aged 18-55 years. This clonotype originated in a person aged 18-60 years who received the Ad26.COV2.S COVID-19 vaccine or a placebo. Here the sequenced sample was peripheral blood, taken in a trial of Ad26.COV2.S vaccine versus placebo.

The CDR3 spells CASRNRTSGRADTQYF. CDR3 sequence (DNA): TGTGCCAGCAGAAATAGGACTAGCGGGAGGGCAGATACGCAGTATTTT. The chain is built from TRBV11-3 and TRBJ2-3; 15 bases match TRBD2. Germline values: CDR1 SGHNT, CDR2 YENEEA. V shed 6 bases, J shed 4 bases, and the junction held 5 bases outside the gene matches. The CDR3 spans 16 residues.